The rows below give T cell receptor beta chains drawn from one sample of a study of OX40 agonist ivuxolimab in advanced cancers. The table came from immunoSEQ multiplex PCR; TCRdb's copy has only in-frame clones and leaves some out. The data contain more than 45,000 clones, less than 85% of them singletons. The sample was CD4+ or CD8+ T cells sorted from blood, taken in a trial of the OX40 agonist ivuxolimab. The receptors derive from an adult with an advanced solid tumor such as melanoma, head and neck, liver or kidney cancer. The CDR3 runs from the conserved cysteine through the conserved F or W. The order of the fields is V gene, clone size, CDR3 length, D gene, J gene, CDR3 protein, CDR3 DNA. A D gene is named only where the DNA matches it firmly. Rows give clone size only sometimes, using once, few, many, or a class for an expanded clone.

>TRBV19|NA|15|NA|TRBJ1-5
CASRRGTQGNQPQHF
TGTGCCAGCCGACGAGGGACGCAGGGCAATCAGCCCCAGCATTTT
>TRBV7-2|NA|13|TRBD1|TRBJ2-5
CASSLEQGGTQYF
TGTGCCAGCAGCTTAGAACAGGGGGGGACCCAGTACTTC
>TRBV19|once|13|NA|TRBJ2-7
CATKRAQSYEQYF
TGTGCCACCAAAAGGGCCCAATCATACGAGCAGTACTTC
>TRBV7-2|NA|17|NA|TRBJ1-3
CASRLQTRTDSGNTIYF
TGTGCCAGCAGGCTTCAGACACGGACAGACTCTGGAAACACCATATATTTT
>TRBV2|NA|14|TRBD2|TRBJ2-5
CASRSGAYQETQYF
TGTGCCAGCAGAAGCGGGGCTTACCAAGAGACCCAGTACTTC
>TRBV7-8|NA|17|TRBD1|TRBJ1-1
CASTQKDRGNRNTEAFF
TGTGCCAGCACGCAAAAGGACAGGGGGAATAGGAACACTGAAGCTTTCTTT
>TRBV23-1|NA|15|NA|TRBJ1-4
CASLDTALTNEKLFF
TGCGCCAGCCTTGATACAGCTTTGACTAATGAAAAACTGTTTTTT
>TRBV6-1|NA|18|TRBD1|TRBJ2-2
CASSEALYGTGISGELFF
TGTGCCAGCAGTGAAGCGCTGTATGGGACAGGGATCTCCGGGGAGCTGTTTTTT
>TRBV18|once|13|TRBD1|TRBJ1-2
CASSPDRDHGYTF
TGTGCCAGCTCACCTGACAGGGATCATGGCTACACCTTC
>TRBV9|NA|14|NA|TRBJ1-4
CASSVDGGNEKLFF
TGTGCCAGCAGCGTAGATGGTGGGAATGAAAAACTGTTTTTT
>TRBV29-1|NA|14|NA|TRBJ2-2
CSGSGTDYTGELFF
TGCAGCGGGAGCGGGACAGACTATACCGGGGAGCTGTTTTTT
>TRBV18|NA|16|TRBD2|TRBJ2-3
CASSPLLAGGTDTQYF
TGTGCCAGCTCACCACTACTAGCGGGAGGAACAGATACGCAGTATTTT
>TRBV5-1|NA|13|TRBD1|TRBJ2-1
CASSLGTVNEQFF
TGCGCCAGCAGCTTAGGGACAGTCAATGAGCAGTTCTTC
>TRBV6-1|NA|12|NA|TRBJ2-5
CASSEFRETQYF
TGTGCCAGCAGTGAATTTCGGGAGACCCAGTACTTC
>TRBV18|NA|15|TRBD1|TRBJ2-7
CASSLTSDRVHEQYF
TGTGCCAGCTCACTGACCTCGGACAGGGTTCACGAGCAGTACTTC
>TRBV7-8|NA|14|NA|TRBJ2-2
CASSPRGGTGELFF
TGTGCCAGCAGCCCGAGGGGTGGCACCGGGGAGCTGTTTTTT
>TRBV27|NA|16|NA|TRBJ1-1
CASSVGARFWNTEAFF
TGTGCCAGCAGTGTTGGGGCGAGGTTTTGGAACACTGAAGCTTTCTTT
>TRBV18|NA|13|NA|TRBJ1-1
CASSPAENTEAFF
TGTGCCAGCTCACCGGCGGAGAACACTGAAGCTTTCTTT
>TRBV5-4|NA|15|NA|TRBJ2-5
CASSLVDGRTETQYF
TGTGCCAGCAGCTTGGTGGACGGGAGAACTGAGACCCAGTACTTC
>TRBV19|once|13|NA|TRBJ1-2
CASSQGGANGYTF
TGTGCCAGTAGCCAAGGGGGGGCTAATGGCTACACCTTC
>TRBV10-3|NA|13|NA|TRBJ2-7
CATNRGSSYEQYF
TGTGCCACCAATCGGGGGTCCTCCTACGAGCAGTACTTC
>TRBV29-1|NA|15|TRBD1|TRBJ2-3
CSVEKGQSLIHTQYF
TGCAGCGTTGAAAAGGGACAGAGCCTCATCCATACGCAGTATTTT
>TRBV18|NA|15|TRBD2|TRBJ2-7
CASSPTGSGGGEQYF
TGTGCCAGCTCACCAACAGGGAGCGGGGGGGGCGAGCAGTACTTC
>TRBV2|NA|17|TRBD1|TRBJ2-7
CASSFGIPGQGAYEQYF
TGTGCCAGCAGTTTTGGCATCCCGGGACAGGGGGCGTACGAGCAGTACTTC
>TRBV4-1|NA|16|TRBD1|TRBJ1-6
CASSQRQGISPSPLHF
TGCGCCAGCAGCCAAAGACAGGGTATAAGCCCCTCACCCCTCCACTTT
>TRBV28|NA|16|TRBD1|TRBJ1-2
CASTPTGFQGAYGYTF
TGTGCCAGCACCCCTACCGGGTTTCAGGGGGCCTATGGCTACACCTTC
>TRBV5-4|NA|15|TRBD2|TRBJ2-3
CASSLVAGGADTQYF
TGTGCCAGCAGCTTGGTCGCGGGGGGTGCAGATACGCAGTATTTT
>TRBV5-4|NA|13|NA|TRBJ1-2
CASSLEQGYGYTF
TGTGCCAGCAGCTTGGAACAGGGCTATGGCTACACCTTC
>TRBV19|NA|15|NA|TRBJ2-1
CASSILPVTYNEQFF
TGTGCCAGTAGTATTCTCCCGGTTACCTACAATGAGCAGTTCTTC
>TRBV6-6|NA|14|TRBD1|TRBJ2-5
CASRKQGVGETQYF
TGTGCCAGCAGGAAACAGGGGGTAGGGGAGACCCAGTACTTC
>TRBV5-6|once|14|NA|TRBJ1-1
CASSRGGPNTEAFF
TGTGCCAGCAGCCGTGGGGGCCCGAACACTGAAGCTTTCTTT
>TRBV6-1|few|15|TRBD1|TRBJ2-3
CASSGRDRVTDTQYF
TGTGCCAGCAGTGGCCGGGACAGGGTAACAGATACGCAGTATTTT
>TRBV29-1|once|13|TRBD1|TRBJ1-5
CSAKTGNDQPQHF
TGCAGCGCCAAGACAGGGAACGATCAGCCCCAGCATTTT
>TRBV6-4|few|14|NA|TRBJ1-6
CASSAILYNSPLHF
TGTGCCAGCAGTGCTATCCTCTATAATTCACCCCTCCACTTT
>TRBV19|NA|17|NA|TRBJ1-3
CASSIGFNLASGNTIYF
TGTGCCAGTAGTATCGGATTTAATTTAGCATCCGGAAACACCATATATTTT
>TRBV7-8|NA|15|NA|TRBJ1-4
CASSYRPRGEEKLFF
TGTGCCAGCAGTTACAGGCCCCGGGGCGAGGAAAAACTGTTTTTT
>TRBV6-5|NA|14|NA|TRBJ1-1
CASSRRTVNTEAFF
TGTGCCAGCAGTAGGAGGACAGTTAACACTGAAGCTTTCTTT
>TRBV27|NA|15|NA|TRBJ1-6
CASSLLTVKNSPLHF
TGTGCCAGCAGTTTACTGACAGTTAAAAATTCACCCCTCCACTTT
>TRBV11-2|NA|16|TRBD1|TRBJ2-7
CASSSYRDRGYYEQYF
TGTGCCAGCAGCTCGTACCGGGACAGGGGATACTACGAGCAGTACTTC
>TRBV5-1|NA|15|TRBD2|TRBJ2-5
CASSLALAVQETQYF
TGCGCCAGCAGCTTGGCGCTAGCGGTTCAAGAGACCCAGTACTTC
>TRBV9|NA|16|NA|TRBJ2-5
CASSVGTRTTQETQYF
TGTGCCAGCAGCGTGGGGACCCGGACGACCCAAGAGACCCAGTACTTC
>TRBV5-6|NA|15|TRBD2|TRBJ2-5
CASRQGTILQETQYF
TGTGCCAGCAGACAAGGGACTATCCTTCAAGAGACCCAGTACTTC
>TRBV9|NA|13|NA|TRBJ2-5
CASSVDGSETQYF
TGTGCCAGCAGCGTAGATGGTTCGGAGACCCAGTACTTC
>TRBV7-2|NA|17|NA|TRBJ2-3
CASSFPQGSGPTDTQYF
TGTGCCAGCAGCTTCCCCCAGGGTAGTGGGCCCACAGATACGCAGTATTTT
>TRBV5-1|NA|15|NA|TRBJ2-1
CASSPTSTGPNEQFF
TGCGCCAGCAGCCCGACTAGTACGGGGCCCAATGAGCAGTTCTTC
>TRBV7-9|NA|15|TRBD1|TRBJ1-1
CASSAGGQMNTEAFF
TGTGCCAGCAGCGCGGGGGGACAGATGAACACTGAAGCTTTCTTT
>TRBV10-3|NA|14|NA|TRBJ2-1
CAMRTDSSYNEQFF
TGTGCCATGAGGACGGACAGCTCCTACAATGAGCAGTTCTTC
>TRBV7-2|NA|15|NA|TRBJ1-5
CASSLEKASNQPQHF
TGTGCCAGCAGCTTAGAAAAGGCGAGCAATCAGCCCCAGCATTTT
>TRBV5-6|NA|15|NA|TRBJ1-3
CASSLVGVSGNTIYF
TGTGCCAGCAGCTTGGTAGGGGTCTCTGGAAACACCATATATTTT
>TRBV5-1|NA|13|TRBD1|TRBJ2-7
CASTEGGQLLQYF
TGCGCCAGCACCGAAGGGGGACAGCTCTTACAGTACTTC
>TRBV29-1|once|14|NA|TRBJ2-6
CSVLKGPGANVLTF
TGCAGCGTTCTCAAAGGGCCCGGGGCCAACGTCCTGACTTTC
>TRBV30|NA|13|NA|TRBJ1-2
CAWSPARVYGYTF
TGTGCCTGGAGTCCGGCCAGGGTCTATGGCTACACCTTC
>TRBV19|NA|13|NA|TRBJ1-1
CASSIGGFTEAFF
TGTGCCAGTAGTATAGGGGGTTTCACTGAAGCTTTCTTT
>TRBV7-3|NA|15|TRBD2|TRBJ2-4
CASSVWEGAKNIQYF
TGTGCCAGCAGCGTCTGGGAGGGGGCCAAAAACATTCAGTACTTC
>TRBV7-9|NA|15|TRBD1|TRBJ1-4
CASSPGTVLNEKLFF
TGTGCCAGCAGCCCCGGGACAGTTCTTAATGAAAAACTGTTTTTT
>TRBV13|few|13|NA|TRBJ2-6
CASKALGANVLTF
TGTGCCAGCAAGGCTTTAGGGGCCAACGTCCTGACTTTC
>TRBV7-9|NA|16|NA|TRBJ1-2
CASSTLRGQNLRGYTF
TGTGCCAGCAGCACCCTTCGTGGACAGAACCTGAGGGGCTACACCTTC
>TRBV6-5|NA|11|NA|TRBJ2-2
CASSRTGELFF
TGTGCCAGCAGTCGAACCGGGGAGCTGTTTTTT
>TRBV10-3|NA|17|NA|TRBJ2-3
CAISESIGGPSTDTQYF
TGTGCCATCAGTGAGTCGATCGGTGGGCCAAGCACAGATACGCAGTATTTT
>TRBV14|few|17|NA|TRBJ2-7
CASSTYYTGQADYEQYF
TGTGCCAGCAGCACCTACTATACCGGGCAAGCAGACTACGAGCAGTACTTC